The 15 T cell receptor beta chains listed next were all sequenced from one sample in a study of Graves' ophthalmopathy and Graves' hyperthyroidism. RNA transcripts were the source from which TCR beta CDR3 regions were amplified. A first-round RT-PCR used HTBI primers, followed by a second-round multiplex PCR. Using its own MiXCR run on the multiplex PCR reads, TCRdb lists one record per CDR3 protein. The table records about 740,000 distinct CDR3 sequences, roughly two fifths of them present only once. Sequenced material: peripheral blood. Receptors were obtained from an adult man with Graves' ophthalmopathy.

In the case of this clonotype: A read error may account for a junction end that differs from germline. This chain links TRBV24-1 with TRBJ2-5; 8 bases align to TRBD2. The CDR3 spans 14 residues. Germline V lookup: CDR1 KGHDR, CDR2 SFDVKD. As DNA, the CDR3 is TGTGCCAGCAGTTTATGGCGGGGGGCGGAGACCCAGTACTTC. Its protein is CASSLWRGAETQYF.

The rearrangement links TRBV20-1 to TRBJ2-7, with D possibly matching TRBD1 (6 bases). Germline V CDR1 and CDR2: DFQATT, SNEGSKA (reference sequence). Deletions cut 1 base from V and 2 bases from J, with 9 bases between. The CDR3 has 13 residues. The CDR3 DNA is TGCAGTGCTAGAGGAGGACAGACCTACGAGCAGTACTTC. Encoded protein: CSARGGQTYEQYF.

This clonotype was counted between two and nine times. This chain uses TRBV10-3 with TRBJ1-1; D gene ambiguous. Between the trimmed V and J ends, which lost 10 bases and 1 base, there was a span of 13 bases. Germline V gives CDR1 ENHRY, CDR2 SYGVKD. The length of the CDR3 is 13 residues. Here the CDR3 reads CASNGRPNTEAFF. CDR3 DNA: TGTGCCAGCAATGGCAGGCCGAACACTGAAGCTTTCTTT.

The chain is built from TRBV2 and TRBJ1-5; D is perhaps TRBD1 (5 bases). Trimming cost V 6 bases and J 4 bases, with 16 bases left between them. The CDR3 is made up of 15 amino acids. Germline V gene lookup returns CDR1 SNHLY and CDR2 FYNNEI. In nucleotides, the CDR3 is TGTGCCAGCAGAAATGAGGGTGGGGGTAATCAGCCCCAGCATTTT. This sequence encodes CASRNEGGGNQPQHF.

The sample holds many counts of this clonotype. The chain employs TRBV15 and TRBJ1-1; D call uncertain. V lost 0 bases, J lost 4 bases, and 9 bases lay in between. Per germline, CDR1 LNHNV and CDR2 YYDKDF (reference sequence). This CDR3 contains 14 residues. The chain's CDR3 is CATSRDPGSTEAFF. The CDR3 DNA sequence: TGTGCCACCAGCAGAGATCCGGGGAGCACTGAAGCTTTCTTT.

A few counts support this clonotype. The chain recombines TRBV7-9 with TRBJ1-4; D not certain. The CDR3 is made up of 15 amino acids. The germline gives CDR1 SEHNR, CDR2 FQNEAQ (reference sequence). V gave up 4 bases and J gave up 0 bases, with 9 bases separating them. This CDR3 reads CASSSTTTTNEKLFF. The CDR3, as DNA: TGTGCCAGCAGCTCTACGACAACAACTAATGAAAAACTGTTTTTT.

This clonotype occurred once. The conserved phenylalanine or tryptophan normally closing the CDR3 is absent here, so this likely arose from a read error. The DNA is left out, because the CDR3 cannot be placed on it with certainty; the CDR3 is given as TCRdb lists it. The chain is built from TRBV7-2 and TRBJ1-1. The CDR3 numbers 10 amino acids, ends counted. CDR1 is SGHTA, CDR2 FQGNSA, per germline. This chain's CDR3 is CASSEIRAGS.

About this clonotype itself: Since a much larger clone is just one base distant, this may be a read error. The V and J genes are TRBV29-1 and TRBJ2-5, with 9 bases that match TRBD1. After removal of 5 bases from V and 1 base from J, the junction contained 8 bases not matched to a gene. The germline gives CDR1 SQVTM, CDR2 ANQGSEA. This CDR3 has 15 amino acids. The CDR3 is CSVSTGGEVQETQYF. DNA of the CDR3: TGCAGCGTTTCGACAGGGGGTGAAGTCCAAGAGACCCAGTACTTC.

This clonotype occurred a few times. This chain uses TRBV7-9 with TRBJ2-2; D may be TRBD1 (6 bases). Deletions cut 5 bases from V and 2 bases from J, with 18 bases between. CDR3 size: 17 residues. From germline, CDR1 is SEHNR and CDR2 FQNEAQ (reference sequence). CDR3 in DNA: TGTGCCAGCAGCCATCCTACCGGGACACCAAACACCGGGGAGCTGTTTTTT. Amino acid sequence: CASSHPTGTPNTGELFF. The full variable domain, in which reference TRBV7-9 and TRBJ2-2 provide the parts outside the CDR3, is DTGVSQNPRHKITKRGQNVTFRCDPISEHNRLYWYRQTLGQGPEFLTYFQNEAQLEKSRLLSDRFSAERPKGSFSTLEIQRTEQGDSAMYLCASSHPTGTPNTGELFFGEGSRLTVL.

In regard to this clonotype: Without the conserved terminal phenylalanine or tryptophan, this CDR3 likely stems from a read error. The chain recombines TRBV11-2 with TRBJ1-1, with no clear D. Germline V gene sequence: CDR1 SGHAT, CDR2 FQNNGV. This CDR3 contains 12 residues. CDR3 DNA sequence: TGTGCCAGCGGCTTATGGAACACTGAAGCTTTCCTT. Its protein is CASGLWNTEAFL.

The rearrangement joins TRBV6-6 to TRBJ2-1; 12 bases are a match to TRBD1. The CDR3 totals 16 residues. CDR1 MNHNY and CDR2 SVGAGI come from the germline V gene (reference sequence). The V and J ends lost 5 bases and 8 bases, in that order; junction bases with no gene match: 10. In nucleotides, the CDR3 is TGTGCCAGCAGTGAGACCGGGACAGGGGGCTTCGATGAGCAGTTCTTC. This encodes CASSETGTGGFDEQFF.

This clonotype was counted once. V and J are TRBV2 and TRBJ2-7; unclear D gene. V gave up 7 bases and J gave up 3 bases, with 16 bases separating them. Germline CDR1 and CDR2: SNHLY and FYNNEI. The CDR3 is made up of 14 amino acids. CDR3 region: CASKPSDFNYEQYF. CDR3 DNA sequence: TGTGCCAGCAAGCCTTCAGACTTCAACTACGAGCAGTACTTC.

The rearrangement joins TRBV29-1 to TRBJ2-5; TRBD1 matches 7 bases. This CDR3 spans 13 amino acids. The germline V gene has CDR1 SQVTM and CDR2 ANQGSEA. With V trimmed by 4 bases and J by 11 bases, 13 bases remained unmatched. DNA for the CDR3: TGCAGCGTTGCAGTGACAGGGCGCAATGAGCAGTACTTC. This codes for CSVAVTGRNEQYF.

V is TRBV7-2 and J is TRBJ2-2, with a tentative D call TRBD1 (6 bases). CDR3 length equals 18 residues. V was shortened by 4 bases and J by 0 bases, with 18 bases between the two germline ends. CDR1 SGHTA and CDR2 FQGNSA come from the germline V gene. This CDR3 reads CASSSPIEDRTNTGELFF. DNA of the CDR3: TGTGCCAGCAGCTCACCAATAGAGGACAGAACGAACACCGGGGAGCTGTTTTTT.

This clonotype has at least ten counts. The chain has TRBV7-2 and TRBJ1-2; D might be TRBD1 (6 bases). Trimming left V 5 bases short and J 6 bases short, with 13 bases between. Germline loops: CDR1 SGHTA, CDR2 FQGNSA. The CDR3 consists of 13 residues. The CDR3 nucleotides read TGTGCCAGCAGCCTGGGGGGGGCGAATGGCTACACCTTC. Translation: CASSLGGANGYTF.